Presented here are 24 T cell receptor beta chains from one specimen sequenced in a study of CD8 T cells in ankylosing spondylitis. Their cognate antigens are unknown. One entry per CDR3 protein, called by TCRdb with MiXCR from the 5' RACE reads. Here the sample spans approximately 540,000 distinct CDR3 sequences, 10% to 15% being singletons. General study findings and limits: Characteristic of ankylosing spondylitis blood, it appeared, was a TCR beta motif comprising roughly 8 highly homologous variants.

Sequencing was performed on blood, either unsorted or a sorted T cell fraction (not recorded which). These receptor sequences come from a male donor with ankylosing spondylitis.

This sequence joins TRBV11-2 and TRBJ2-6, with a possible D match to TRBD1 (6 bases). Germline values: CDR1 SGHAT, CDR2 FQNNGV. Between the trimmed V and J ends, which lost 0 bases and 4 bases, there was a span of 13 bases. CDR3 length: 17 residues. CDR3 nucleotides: TGTGCCAGCAGCTTAGAGGGACGACAGGCCGGGGCCAACGTCCTGACTTTC. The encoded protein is CASSLEGRQAGANVLTF. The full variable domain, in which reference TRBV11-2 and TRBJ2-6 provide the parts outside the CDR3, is EAGVAQSPRYKIIEKRQSVAFWCNPISGHATLYWYQQILGQGPKLLIQFQNNGVVDDSQLPKDRFSAERLKGVDSTLKIQPAKLEDSAVYLCASSLEGRQAGANVLTFGAGSRLTVL.

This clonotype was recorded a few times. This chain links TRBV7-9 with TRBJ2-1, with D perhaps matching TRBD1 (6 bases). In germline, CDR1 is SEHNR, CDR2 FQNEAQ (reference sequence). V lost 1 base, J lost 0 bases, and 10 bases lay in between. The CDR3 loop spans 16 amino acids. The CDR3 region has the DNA TGTGCCAGCAGCTTAGGCCCCAGGGGCTCCTACAATGAGCAGTTCTTC. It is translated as CASSLGPRGSYNEQFF.

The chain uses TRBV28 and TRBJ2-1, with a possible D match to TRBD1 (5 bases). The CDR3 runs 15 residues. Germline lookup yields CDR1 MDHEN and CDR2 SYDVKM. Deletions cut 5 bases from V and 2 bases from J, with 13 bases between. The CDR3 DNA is TGTGCCAGCAGTCGCACAGGCGTCCCCTACAATGAGCAGTTCTTC. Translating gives CASSRTGVPYNEQFF. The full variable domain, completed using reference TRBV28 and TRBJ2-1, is DVKVTQSSRYLVKRTGEKVFLECVQDMDHENMFWYRQDPGLGLRLIYFSYDVKMKEKGDIPEGYSVSREKKERFSLILESASTNQTSMYLCASSRTGVPYNEQFFGPGTRLTVL.

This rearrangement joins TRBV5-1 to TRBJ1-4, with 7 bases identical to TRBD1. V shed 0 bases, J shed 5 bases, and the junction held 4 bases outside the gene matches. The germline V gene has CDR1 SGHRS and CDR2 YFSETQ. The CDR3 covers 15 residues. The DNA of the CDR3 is TGCGCCAGCAGCTTGGGGGACAGACAAAATGAAAAACTGTTTTTT. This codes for CASSLGDRQNEKLFF.

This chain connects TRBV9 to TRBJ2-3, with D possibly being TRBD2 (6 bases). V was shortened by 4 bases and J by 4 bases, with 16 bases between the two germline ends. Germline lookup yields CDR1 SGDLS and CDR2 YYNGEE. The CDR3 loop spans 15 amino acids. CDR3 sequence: CASSPRSGEADTQYF. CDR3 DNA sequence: TGTGCCAGCAGCCCCCGATCGGGAGAGGCAGATACGCAGTATTTT.

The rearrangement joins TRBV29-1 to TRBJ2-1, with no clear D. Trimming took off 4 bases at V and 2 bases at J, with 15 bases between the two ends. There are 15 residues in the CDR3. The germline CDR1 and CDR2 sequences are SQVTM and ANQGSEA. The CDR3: CSVALRLPTYNEQFF. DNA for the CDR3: TGCAGCGTTGCTCTGAGGCTACCTACCTACAATGAGCAGTTCTTC.

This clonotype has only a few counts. This CDR3 reads CASWGGGQNIQYF. In DNA form, the CDR3 reads TGTGCCAGCTGGGGCGGGGGGCAAAACATTCAGTACTTC. V gene TRBV28 combines with J gene TRBJ2-4; the match to TRBD2 covers 8 bases. V shed 8 bases, J shed 5 bases, and the junction held 5 bases outside the gene matches. The CDR3 loop spans 13 amino acids. CDR1 is MDHEN, CDR2 SYDVKM, per germline.

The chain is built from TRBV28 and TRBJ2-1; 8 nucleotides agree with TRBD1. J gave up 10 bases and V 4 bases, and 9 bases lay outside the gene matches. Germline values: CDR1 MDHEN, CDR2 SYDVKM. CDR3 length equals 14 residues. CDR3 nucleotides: TGTGCCAGCAGTTCCGGGACAGGTGGTCGAGAGCAGTTCTTC. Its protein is CASSSGTGGREQFF.

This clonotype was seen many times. In DNA form, the CDR3 reads TGCGCCAGCAGCTTGCTCCCTACTAGCGGCCAAGAGACCCAGTACTTC. Amino acid sequence: CASSLLPTSGQETQYF. V gene TRBV5-1 combines with J gene TRBJ2-5; 8 bases line up with TRBD2. This CDR3 spans 16 amino acids. V shed 1 base and J 1 base; nucleotides not matched to a gene: 6. The V gene's germline CDR1 is SGHRS and CDR2 YFSETQ. The variable domain in full, completed from reference TRBV5-1 and TRBJ2-5, reads KAGVTQTPRYLIKTRGQQVTLSCSPISGHRSVSWYQQTPGQGLQFLFEYFSETQRNKGNFPGRFSGRQFSNSRSEMNVSTLELGDSALYLCASSLLPTSGQETQYFGPGTRLLVL.

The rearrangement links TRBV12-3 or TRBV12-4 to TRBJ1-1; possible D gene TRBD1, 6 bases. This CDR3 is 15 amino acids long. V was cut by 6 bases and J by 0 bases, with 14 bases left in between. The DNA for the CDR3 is TGTGCCAGCAGGACGACAGGCGACCTGAACACTGAAGCTTTCTTT. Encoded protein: CASRTTGDLNTEAFF.

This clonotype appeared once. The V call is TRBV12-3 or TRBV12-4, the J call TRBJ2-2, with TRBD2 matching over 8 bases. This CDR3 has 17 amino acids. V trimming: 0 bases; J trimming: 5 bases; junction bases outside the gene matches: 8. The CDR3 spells CASSLAPEAGVTGELFF. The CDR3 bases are TGTGCCAGCAGTTTAGCGCCAGAAGCGGGAGTTACCGGGGAGCTGTTTTTT.

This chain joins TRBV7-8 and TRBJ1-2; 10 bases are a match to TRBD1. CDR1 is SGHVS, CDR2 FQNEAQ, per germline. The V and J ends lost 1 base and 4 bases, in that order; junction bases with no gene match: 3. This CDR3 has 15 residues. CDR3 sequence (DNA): TGTGCCAGCAGCTTAGGAGGGGACAGGGGCTATGGCTACACCTTC. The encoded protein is CASSLGGDRGYGYTF.

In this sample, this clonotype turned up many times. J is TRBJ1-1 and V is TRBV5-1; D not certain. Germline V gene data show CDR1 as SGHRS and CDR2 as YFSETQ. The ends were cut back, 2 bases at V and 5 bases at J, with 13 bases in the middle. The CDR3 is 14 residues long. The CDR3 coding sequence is TGCGCCAGCAGCTTCCAGGTGGAGGGTACTGAAGCTTTCTTT. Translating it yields CASSFQVEGTEAFF.

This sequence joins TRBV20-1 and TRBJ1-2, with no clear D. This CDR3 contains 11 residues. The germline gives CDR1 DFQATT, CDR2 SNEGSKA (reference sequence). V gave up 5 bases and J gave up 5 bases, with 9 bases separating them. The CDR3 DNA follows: TGCAGTGCTCTAACAAGTTATGGCTACACCTTC. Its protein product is CSALTSYGYTF.

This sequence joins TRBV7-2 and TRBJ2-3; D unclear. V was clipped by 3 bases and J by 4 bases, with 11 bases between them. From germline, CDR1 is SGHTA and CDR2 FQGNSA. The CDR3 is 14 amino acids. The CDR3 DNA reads TGTGCCAGCAGCTTCAGTCCGGACGCAGATACGCAGTATTTT. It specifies CASSFSPDADTQYF.

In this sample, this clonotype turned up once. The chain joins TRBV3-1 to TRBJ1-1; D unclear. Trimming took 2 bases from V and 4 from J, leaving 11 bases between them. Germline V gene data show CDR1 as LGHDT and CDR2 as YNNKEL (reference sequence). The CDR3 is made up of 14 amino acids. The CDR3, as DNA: TGTGCCAGCAGCCAAAGGACTTACGGCACTGAAGCTTTCTTT. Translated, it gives CASSQRTYGTEAFF.

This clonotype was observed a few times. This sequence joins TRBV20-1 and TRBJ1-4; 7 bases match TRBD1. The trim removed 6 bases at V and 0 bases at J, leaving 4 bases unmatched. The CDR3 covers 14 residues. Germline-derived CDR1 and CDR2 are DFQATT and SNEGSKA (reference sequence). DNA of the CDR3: TGCAGTGCGGGACAGAGCTCAACTAATGAAAAACTGTTTTTT. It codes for CSAGQSSTNEKLFF.

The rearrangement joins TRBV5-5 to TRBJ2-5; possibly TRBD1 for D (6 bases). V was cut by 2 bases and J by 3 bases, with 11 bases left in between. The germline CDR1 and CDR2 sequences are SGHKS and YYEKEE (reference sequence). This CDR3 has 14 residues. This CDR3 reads CASSLRAGEETQYF. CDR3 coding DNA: TGTGCCAGCAGCTTAAGGGCAGGGGAAGAGACCCAGTACTTC.

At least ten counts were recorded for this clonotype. The CDR3 is CASSLSDRGETQYF. CDR3 nucleotide sequence: TGTGCCAGCAGTTTATCGGACAGGGGAGAGACCCAGTACTTC. The rearrangement joins TRBV12-3 or TRBV12-4 to TRBJ2-5; 9 bases agree with TRBD1. CDR3 length: 14 residues. The V and J ends lost 2 bases and 4 bases, in that order; junction bases with no gene match: 2.

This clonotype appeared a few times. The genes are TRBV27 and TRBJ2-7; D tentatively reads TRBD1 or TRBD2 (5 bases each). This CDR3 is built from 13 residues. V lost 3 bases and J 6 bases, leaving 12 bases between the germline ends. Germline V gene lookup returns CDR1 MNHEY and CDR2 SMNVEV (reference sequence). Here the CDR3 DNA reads TGTGCCAGCAGTTTTTGGGACCGAGGCGAGCAGTACGTC. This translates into CASSFWDRGEQYV.

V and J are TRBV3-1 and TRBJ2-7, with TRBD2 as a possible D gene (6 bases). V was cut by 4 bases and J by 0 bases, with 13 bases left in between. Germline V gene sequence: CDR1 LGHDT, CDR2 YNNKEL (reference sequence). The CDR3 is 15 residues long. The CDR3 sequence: CASSLIAESSYEQYF. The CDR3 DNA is TGTGCCAGCAGCCTCATAGCGGAGAGCTCCTACGAGCAGTACTTC.

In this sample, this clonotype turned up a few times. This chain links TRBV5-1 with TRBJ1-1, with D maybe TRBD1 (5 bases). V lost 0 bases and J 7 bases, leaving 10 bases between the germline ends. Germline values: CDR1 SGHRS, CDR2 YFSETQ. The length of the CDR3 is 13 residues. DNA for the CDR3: TGCGCCAGCAGCTTGGACAGGCGAGATGAAGCTTTCTTT. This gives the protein CASSLDRRDEAFF.

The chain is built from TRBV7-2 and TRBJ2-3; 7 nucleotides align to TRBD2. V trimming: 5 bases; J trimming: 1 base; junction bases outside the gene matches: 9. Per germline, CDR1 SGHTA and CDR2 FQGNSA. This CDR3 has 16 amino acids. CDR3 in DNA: TGTGCCAGCAGCCCCCCAAGCGGGACTGGCACAGATACGCAGTATTTT. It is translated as CASSPPSGTGTDTQYF.

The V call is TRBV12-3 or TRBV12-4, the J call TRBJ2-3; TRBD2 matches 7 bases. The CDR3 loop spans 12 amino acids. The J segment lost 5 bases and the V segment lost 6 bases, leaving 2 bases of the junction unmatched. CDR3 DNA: TGTGCCAGCAGGGGGGAGGGAGATACGCAGTATTTT. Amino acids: CASRGEGDTQYF.